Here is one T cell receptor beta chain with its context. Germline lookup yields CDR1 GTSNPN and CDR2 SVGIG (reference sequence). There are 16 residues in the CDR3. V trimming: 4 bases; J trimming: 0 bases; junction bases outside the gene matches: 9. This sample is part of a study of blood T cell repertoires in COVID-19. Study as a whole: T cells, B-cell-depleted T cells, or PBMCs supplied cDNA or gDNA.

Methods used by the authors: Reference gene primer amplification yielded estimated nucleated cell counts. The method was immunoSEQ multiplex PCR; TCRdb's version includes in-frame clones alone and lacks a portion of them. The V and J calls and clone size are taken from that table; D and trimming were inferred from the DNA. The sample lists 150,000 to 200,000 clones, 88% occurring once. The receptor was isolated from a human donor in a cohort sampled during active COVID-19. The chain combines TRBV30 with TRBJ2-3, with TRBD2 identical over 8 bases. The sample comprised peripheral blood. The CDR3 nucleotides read TGTGCCTGGACCGCCTCACTAGCGGCTAGCACAGATACGCAGTATTTT. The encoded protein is CAWTASLAASTDTQYF.